This TCR beta chain was recovered during a study of blood T cell repertoires in COVID-19. TCRdb's copy holds only in-frame clones and misses some; the assay was immunoSEQ multiplex PCR. Found here are 240,000 or so clones, about 84% of them singletons; the top ten hold more than 2%. Cohort allocation depended upon clinical history that participants reported. Symptom resolution, clearance, or two negative PCRs marked donors in Cohort 3 as recovered. CDR1 is MNHEY, CDR2 SVGAGI, per germline. The CDR3 covers 15 residues. Trimming took 1 base from V and 5 from J; bases not matched to a gene: 5. The chain carries TRBV6-5 and TRBJ2-7; the match to TRBD1 covers 10 bases. This TCR was recovered from a woman in her forties or fifties who had recovered from COVID-19. Sequenced input: PBMCs or T cells enriched from blood (not recorded which). The CDR3 loop is CASSYYGTGVDEQYF. The CDR3 bases are TGTGCCAGCAGTTACTACGGGACAGGGGTGGACGAGCAGTACTTC.